This note documents a single T cell receptor (beta chain) sequence. Its antigen remains unidentified. The sample is drawn from a study of cytomegalovirus exposure and HLA in healthy donors. Study background: Of all 400 or so donors who were genotyped, 80% to 85% belonged to the Caucasian-associated ancestry cluster.

The V gene lost 0 bases and the J gene lost 5 bases, with 11 bases spanning the gap. The CDR3 totals 16 residues. The germline gives CDR1 MGHRA, CDR2 YSYEKL. A multiplex PCR was run with 60 Vbeta primers and 13 Jbeta primers. Sequencing was performed with immunoSEQ multiplex PCR; in TCRdb, only in-frame clones are kept and a portion is missing. The data show about 52,000 clones, less than 70% seen once. Findings and caveats of the study: TCR beta sequences reportedly predicted the HLA-A and HLA-B alleles of most subjects accurately.

The chain joins TRBV4-1 to TRBJ1-6, with a tentative D call TRBD1 (6 bases). Sequencing was performed on PBMCs. The receptor was isolated from a human donor in good health. The CDR3 loop is CASSQEARGNNSPLHF. CDR3 nucleotides: TGCGCCAGCAGCCAAGAAGCTAGGGGGAATAATTCACCCCTCCACTTT.